This entry is about one TCR beta chain. What it binds is not known. Trimming took 4 bases from V and 6 from J; bases not matched to a gene: 3. The CDR3 runs 13 residues. Germline loops: CDR1 SGHTA, CDR2 FQGTGA. This sample stems from a study of T cell repertoires in cytomegalovirus infection. Looking at the study overall: Shared public TCR beta signatures pointed to both CMV infection and a matching HLA type. Study-level findings and limits: HLA-C-restricted, CMV-specific TCR beta clonotypes were dominant ex vivo.

TCRdb re-called the reads through MiXCR, storing one row per CDR3 protein. The sample lists about 320,000 distinct CDR3 sequences; 8% to 10% were seen once. This chain joins TRBV7-3 and TRBJ1-5, with 7 bases matching TRBD1. This sequence originates from a human donor in good health (CMV status not recorded). Some clones in this sample may be carry-over from other donors' samples. The sample comprised PBMCs. The CDR3 region has the DNA TGTGCCAGCAGCTGGGACAGTAGTCAGCCCCAGCATTTT. Encoded protein: CASSWDSSQPQHF.